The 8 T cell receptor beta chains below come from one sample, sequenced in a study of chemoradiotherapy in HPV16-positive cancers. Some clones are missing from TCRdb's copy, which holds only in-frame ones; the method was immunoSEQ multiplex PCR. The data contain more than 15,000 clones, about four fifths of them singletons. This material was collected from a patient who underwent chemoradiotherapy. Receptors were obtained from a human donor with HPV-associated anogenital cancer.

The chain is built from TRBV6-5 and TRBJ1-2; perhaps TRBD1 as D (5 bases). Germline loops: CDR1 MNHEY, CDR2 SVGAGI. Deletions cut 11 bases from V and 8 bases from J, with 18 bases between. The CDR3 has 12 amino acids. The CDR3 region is CAVNGGSGGYTF. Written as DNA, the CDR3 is TGTGCCGTAAACGGGGGGTCTGGGGGCTACACCTTC.

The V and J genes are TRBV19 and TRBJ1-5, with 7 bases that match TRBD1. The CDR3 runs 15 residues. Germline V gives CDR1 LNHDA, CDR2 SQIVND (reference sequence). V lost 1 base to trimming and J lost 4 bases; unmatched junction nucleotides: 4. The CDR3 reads CASSIGYRGNQPQHF. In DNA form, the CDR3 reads TGTGCCAGTAGTATAGGCTACAGGGGTAATCAGCCCCAGCATTTT.

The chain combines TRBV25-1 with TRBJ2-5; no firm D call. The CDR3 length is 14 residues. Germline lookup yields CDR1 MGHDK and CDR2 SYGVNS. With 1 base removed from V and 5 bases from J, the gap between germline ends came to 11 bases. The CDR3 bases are TGTGCCAGCAGTGAATTAAAGGTGCAGGAGACCCAGTACTTC. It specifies CASSELKVQETQYF.

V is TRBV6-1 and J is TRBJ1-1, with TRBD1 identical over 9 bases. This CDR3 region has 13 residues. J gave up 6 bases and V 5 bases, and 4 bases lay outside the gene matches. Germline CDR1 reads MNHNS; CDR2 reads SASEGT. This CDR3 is CASSRTGASEAFF. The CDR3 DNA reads TGTGCCAGCAGTCGGACAGGGGCCTCTGAAGCTTTCTTT.

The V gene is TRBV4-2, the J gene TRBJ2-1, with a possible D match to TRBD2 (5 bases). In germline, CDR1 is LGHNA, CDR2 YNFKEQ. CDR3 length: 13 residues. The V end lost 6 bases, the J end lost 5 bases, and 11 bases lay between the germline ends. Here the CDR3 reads CASSPAAHNEQFF. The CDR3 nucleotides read TGTGCCAGCAGTCCAGCGGCCCACAATGAGCAGTTCTTC.

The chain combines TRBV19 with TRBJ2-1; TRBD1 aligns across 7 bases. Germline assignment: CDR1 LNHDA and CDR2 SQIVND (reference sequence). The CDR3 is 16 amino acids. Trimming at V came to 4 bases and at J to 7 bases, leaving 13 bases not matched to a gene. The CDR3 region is CASSRDRDRLINEQFF. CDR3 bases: TGTGCCAGTAGTAGAGACCGGGACAGACTAATTAATGAGCAGTTCTTC.

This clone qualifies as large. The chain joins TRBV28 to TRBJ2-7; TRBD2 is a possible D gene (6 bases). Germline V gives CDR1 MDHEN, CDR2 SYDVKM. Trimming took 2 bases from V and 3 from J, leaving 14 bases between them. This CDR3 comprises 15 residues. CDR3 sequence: CASSLLGGDLYEQYF. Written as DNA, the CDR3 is TGTGCCAGCAGTTTACTGGGCGGGGACCTCTACGAGCAGTACTTC.

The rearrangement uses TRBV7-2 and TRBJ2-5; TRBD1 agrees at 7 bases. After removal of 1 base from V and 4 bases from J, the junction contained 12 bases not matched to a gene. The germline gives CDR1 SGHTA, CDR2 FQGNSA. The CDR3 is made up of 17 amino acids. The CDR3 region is CASSLGRSTRGIETQYF. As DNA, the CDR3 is TGTGCCAGCAGCTTAGGTCGTTCAACCAGGGGGATAGAGACCCAGTACTTC.